The rows below give T cell receptor beta chains drawn from one sample of a study of cytomegalovirus exposure and HLA in healthy donors. Here immunoSEQ multiplex PCR was the method, and the copy in TCRdb shows in-frame clones only, minus some. This specimen shows under 95,000 clones; the ten leading clones hold 3.8%. The material sequenced was PBMCs. The receptors derive from a man younger than 35 in good health and CMV-seropositive. Each CDR3 is given with its conserved first and last residue. Each record gives: J gene, V gene, D gene, CDR3 length, CDR3 protein, CDR3 DNA. A D gene is named only where the DNA matches it firmly.

TRBJ1-5 TRBV28 NA 16 CASTTWGPGADQPQHF TGTGCCAGCACCACCTGGGGACCAGGGGCGGATCAGCCCCAGCATTTT
TRBJ2-7 TRBV7-9 TRBD2 16 CASSLSSGRVRYEQYF TGTGCCAGCAGTTTGAGTAGCGGGAGGGTGAGGTACGAGCAGTACTTC
TRBJ2-3 TRBV30 NA 20 CAWSGGSRGQQDSSTDTQYF TGTGCCTGGAGCGGTGGGAGCCGAGGACAGCAAGATTCTAGCACAGATACGCAGTATTTT
TRBJ2-3 TRBV2 TRBD2 15 CASRGGTSGTDTQYF TGTGCCAGCAGGGGGGGGACTAGCGGGACAGATACGCAGTATTTT
TRBJ2-7 TRBV9 TRBD1 14 CASSPGQGRYEQYF TGTGCCAGCAGCCCCGGACAGGGTCGATACGAGCAGTACTTC
TRBJ2-7 TRBV25-1 NA 15 CASSGAGTSFYEQYF TGTGCCAGCAGTGGGGCCGGGACAAGCTTCTACGAGCAGTACTTC
TRBJ2-3 TRBV11-3 TRBD2 16 CASSDGTSGREDTQYF TGTGCCAGCAGCGACGGGACTAGCGGGAGGGAGGATACGCAGTATTTT
TRBJ2-6 TRBV5-8 TRBD2 15 CASTQGLSGANVLTF TGTGCCAGCACCCAGGGACTATCCGGGGCCAACGTCCTGACTTTC
TRBJ2-2 TRBV2 TRBD2 15 CASSELAGSTGELFF TGTGCCAGCAGTGAACTAGCGGGTAGCACCGGGGAGCTGTTTTTT
TRBJ1-2 TRBV19 NA 13 CASSIDSPYGYTF TGTGCCAGTAGTATCGACAGTCCGTATGGCTACACCTTC
TRBJ1-3 TRBV19 TRBD1 15 CASALDRRSGNTIYF TGTGCCAGTGCCTTGGACAGGCGTTCTGGAAACACCATATATTTT
TRBJ2-5 TRBV27 TRBD2 14 CASSILAGSETQYF TGTGCCAGCAGTATACTAGCGGGGAGTGAGACCCAGTACTTC
TRBJ1-1 TRBV29-1 TRBD1 16 CSVLGDREEGDTEAFF TGCAGCGTTCTTGGAGACAGGGAAGAAGGGGACACTGAAGCTTTCTTT
TRBJ2-2 TRBV7-7 NA 17 CASSLLGGRGNTGELFF TGTGCCAGCAGCTTATTAGGTGGAAGGGGGAACACCGGGGAGCTGTTTTTT
TRBJ1-6 TRBV6-4 NA 17 CASSEGAYLSYNSPLHF TGTGCCAGCAGTGAGGGGGCCTACCTCTCCTATAATTCACCCCTCCACTTT
TRBJ2-7 TRBV29-1 TRBD1 14 CSVERTGGSYEQYF TGCAGCGTTGAACGGACAGGGGGTTCCTACGAGCAGTACTTC
TRBJ1-3 TRBV9 NA 13 CASSVVESDTIYF TGTGCCAGCAGCGTAGTGGAGAGCGACACCATATATTTT
TRBJ2-1 TRBV4-3 TRBD2 16 CASSQDSGSSDNEQFF TGCGCCAGCAGCCAAGATAGCGGGAGCTCCGACAATGAGCAGTTCTTC
TRBJ1-1 TRBV5-1 NA 15 CASSLDRGSNTEAFF TGCGCCAGCAGCTTGGATCGGGGTTCGAACACTGAAGCTTTCTTT
TRBJ2-1 TRBV9 TRBD2 15 CASSVETSGYNEQFF TGTGCCAGCAGCGTAGAGACTAGCGGTTACAATGAGCAGTTCTTC
TRBJ1-2 TRBV5-1 NA 17 CASSLVSKSGGVDGYTF TGCGCCAGCAGCTTGGTTTCCAAGTCGGGAGGGGTGGATGGCTACACCTTC
TRBJ1-1 TRBV5-4 NA 15 CASSSPIQGRTEAFF TGTGCCAGCAGCTCCCCAATTCAGGGAAGGACTGAAGCTTTCTTT
TRBJ2-2 TRBV29-1 NA 13 CSVDAGKRGELFF TGCAGCGTTGATGCAGGGAAGCGCGGGGAGCTGTTTTTT
TRBJ2-1 TRBV4-2 TRBD2 17 CASSQDGLAGTWNEQFF TGTGCCAGCAGCCAAGATGGGCTAGCGGGAACTTGGAATGAGCAGTTCTTC
TRBJ2-1 TRBV2 TRBD1 16 CASSEFHRGVHNEQFF TGTGCCAGCAGTGAATTTCACAGGGGGGTCCACAATGAGCAGTTCTTC
TRBJ2-2 TRBV27 TRBD1 16 CASSSRTGDVTGELFF TGTGCCAGCAGTTCCCGGACAGGGGACGTCACCGGGGAGCTGTTTTTT
TRBJ2-1 TRBV19 TRBD2 19 CASSKQGLAFRGAYNEQFF TGTGCCAGTAGCAAGCAGGGACTAGCATTCCGAGGGGCCTACAATGAGCAGTTCTTC